A single sample is the source of the 9 T cell receptor beta chains below, sequenced in a study of cytomegalovirus exposure and HLA in healthy donors. Assay: immunoSEQ multiplex PCR; the TCRdb copy retains only in-frame clones and omits some. Among about 98,000 clones listed, 70% to 90% were seen once. What was sequenced was PBMCs. These receptor sequences come from a woman in her thirties in good health and CMV-seronegative.

This rearrangement joins TRBV12-5 to TRBJ1-1, with D possibly matching TRBD1 (5 bases). Germline CDR1 reads LGHNT; CDR2 reads FRNRAP. The CDR3 sequence is 13 residues long. Trimming took off 6 bases at V and 5 bases at J, with 13 bases between the two ends. Here the CDR3 DNA reads TGTGCTAGTGGCCTCGACAGCGGGACTGAAGCTTTCTTT. This codes for CASGLDSGTEAFF. Based on the CDR3 plus reference TRBV12-5 and TRBJ1-1, the full variable domain is DARVTQTPRHKVTEMGQEVTMRCQPILGHNTVFWYRQTMMQGLELLAYFRNRAPLDDSGMPKDRFSAEMPDATLATLKIQPSEPRDSAVYFCASGLDSGTEAFFGQGTRLTVV.

V and J are TRBV5-1 and TRBJ1-2, with D uncertain. The CDR3 contains 13 residues. Trimming cost V 0 bases and J 2 bases, with 5 bases left between them. The germline V gene has CDR1 SGHRS and CDR2 YFSETQ. In DNA form, the CDR3 reads TGCGCCAGCAGCTTGGACTCCAACTATGGCTACACCTTC. Amino acids: CASSLDSNYGYTF.

This clone was recorded a few times. V is TRBV2 and J is TRBJ1-5; D possibly corresponds to TRBD1 (5 bases). This CDR3 has 15 residues. The V end was cut by 6 bases, the J end by 3 bases, with 15 bases between. CDR1 SNHLY and CDR2 FYNNEI come from the germline V gene. The CDR3 spells CASRIYQGTNQPQHF. The CDR3 bases are TGTGCCAGCAGGATTTACCAGGGTACCAATCAGCCCCAGCATTTT. Supplemented by reference TRBV2 and TRBJ1-5, the full variable domain reads EPEVTQTPSHQVTQMGQEVILRCVPISNHLYFYWYRQILGQKVEFLVSFYNNEISEKSEIFDDQFSVERPDGSNFTLKIRSTKLEDSAMYFCASRIYQGTNQPQHFGDGTRLSIL.

V and J are TRBV18 and TRBJ2-1, with 7 bases fitting TRBD1. Trimming took 3 bases from V and 7 from J; bases not matched to a gene: 6. Germline V gives CDR1 KGHSH, CDR2 LQKENI. This CDR3 is 14 amino acids long. The CDR3 reads CASSPSTGVNEQFF. The CDR3 DNA reads as TGTGCCAGCTCACCTAGTACAGGGGTAAATGAGCAGTTCTTC. The full variable domain, its missing parts supplied by reference TRBV18 and TRBJ2-1, is NAGVMQNPRHLVRRRGQEARLRCSPMKGHSHVYWYRQLPEEGLKFMVYLQKENIIDESGMPKERFSAEFPKEGPSILRIQQVVRGDSAAYFCASSPSTGVNEQFFGPGTRLTVL.

This chain joins TRBV7-9 and TRBJ2-2; 11 positions agree with TRBD2. Germline trimming cut 4 bases from V and 1 base from J; bases unmatched to any gene: 5. Germline CDR1 and CDR2: SEHNR and FQNEAQ (reference sequence). This CDR3 is built from 17 residues. The CDR3, as DNA: TGTGCCAGCAGCTGGACTAGCGGGCGCCTGAACACCGGGGAGCTGTTTTTT. Amino acid sequence: CASSWTSGRLNTGELFF.

Here the CDR3 DNA reads TGTGCCAGTTCAGGGACAGGGAATCAGCCCCAGCATTTT. Residues: CASSGTGNQPQHF. This chain links TRBV19 with TRBJ1-5; TRBD1 aligns across 9 bases. This CDR3 contains 13 residues. Germline CDR1 LNHDA, CDR2 SQIVND (reference sequence). V was pared by 8 bases and J by 4 bases, with 3 bases of the junction left unmatched.

The chain couples TRBV19 to TRBJ2-5; tentatively, D is TRBD2 (6 bases). There are 14 residues in the CDR3. The germline V and J ends were trimmed by 8 bases and 5 bases, with 18 bases remaining between them. Germline CDR1 is LNHDA and CDR2 is SQIVND (reference sequence). The CDR3 DNA follows: TGTGCCAGTCGGTCGGCAGGAGGAGGGGAGACCCAGTACTTC. Amino acid sequence: CASRSAGGGETQYF.

The V gene is TRBV5-1, the J gene TRBJ1-1; D not resolved. Per germline, CDR1 SGHRS and CDR2 YFSETQ. The CDR3 has 14 amino acids. V gave up 0 bases and J gave up 5 bases, with 11 bases separating them. CDR3 residues: CASSLGAGGTEAFF. CDR3 in DNA: TGCGCCAGCAGCTTGGGGGCGGGAGGGACTGAAGCTTTCTTT.

Written as DNA, the CDR3 is TGTGCCAGCAGTGGGACTGACCGTGGCTACACCTTC. Its translation is CASSGTDRGYTF. The gene calls are TRBV2 and TRBJ1-2; D is uncertain. Trimming shortened V by 4 bases and J by 7 bases, and 10 bases separated the two germline ends. Germline assignment: CDR1 SNHLY and CDR2 FYNNEI. This CDR3 contains 12 residues.